Below are 29 T cell receptor beta chains sequenced from a single sample in a study of breast tumors, draining lymph nodes, adjacent tissues. Breast cancer patients provided tissue from their axillary draining lymph nodes. TCRdb re-called the multiplex PCR reads through MiXCR, storing one row per CDR3 protein. This sample has around 250,000 distinct CDR3 sequences, with 30% to 35% found just once. The sample consisted of axillary lymph node tissue. The receptor source for this set is a female donor with breast cancer. Some clones in this sample may be carry-over from other donors' samples.

This clonotype was picked up a small number of times. The genes are TRBV6-1 and TRBJ2-1; 10 positions match TRBD1. The CDR3 is 15 amino acids. The germline V gene has CDR1 MNHNS and CDR2 SASEGT. With V trimmed by 4 bases and J by 5 bases, 5 bases remained unmatched. The CDR3 spells CASSVRDRGHNEQFF. The CDR3 coding sequence is TGTGCCAGCAGTGTTAGGGACAGGGGTCACAATGAGCAGTTCTTC.

This clonotype was seen many times. The chain has TRBV4-2 and TRBJ1-2, with 8 bases identical to TRBD1. The CDR3 length is 18 residues. The germline gives CDR1 LGHNA, CDR2 YNFKEQ. V lost 4 bases and J lost 3; bases outside the gene matches: 16. Here the CDR3 DNA reads TGTGCCAGCAGCCCAGGCGCTCACCAGGGGGCGCGTGACTATGGCTACACCTTC. This translates into CASSPGAHQGARDYGYTF.

Of note for this clonotype: It is unclear where the CDR3 begins or ends on the DNA, so no DNA is shown, and the CDR3 is as TCRdb lists it. This chain joins TRBV11-1 and TRBJ1-2; the D call in the table, TRBD1, was not verified against the DNA. The germline V gene encodes CDR1 SGHAT and CDR2 FQDESV (reference sequence). The CDR3 region is 22 residues in length, termini included. The CDR3 protein is CASSFYICSARTPGTANYGYTF.

This clonotype was observed many times. CDR3 sequence: CSAVAGGGFQYF. The CDR3 coding sequence is TGCAGCGCCGTAGCGGGAGGGGGATTTCAGTACTTC. This chain uses TRBV29-1 with TRBJ2-4; 11 bases line up with TRBD2. This CDR3 has 12 amino acids. The trim removed 7 bases at V and 11 bases at J, leaving 7 bases unmatched. Germline-derived CDR1 and CDR2 are SQVTM and ANQGSEA.

This clonotype showed up many times. The J gene is TRBJ2-5, the V gene TRBV4-2, with D possibly TRBD2 on 7 matching bases. The CDR3 is made up of 17 amino acids. CDR1 LGHNA and CDR2 YNFKEQ come from the germline V gene. Trimming removed 4 bases from V and 2 bases from J, with 20 bases in between. CDR3 nucleotide sequence: TGTGCCAGCAGCCCGAACGGCGCGGGGGCCCTTCAAGAGACCCAGTACTTC. Translating gives CASSPNGAGALQETQYF.

Many counts were recorded for this clonotype. The genes are TRBV5-8 and TRBJ1-2, with a weak D call TRBD1 (5 bases). The CDR3 is 14 residues long. The germline V gene encodes CDR1 SGHTS and CDR2 YDEGEE. Trimming left V 2 bases short and J 4 bases short, with 12 bases between. CDR3 loop: CASSFEGKGYGYTF. Here the CDR3 DNA reads TGTGCCAGCAGCTTTGAGGGGAAGGGCTATGGCTACACCTTC.

Ten or more counts support this clonotype. The chain has TRBV4-1 and TRBJ2-6, with D uncertain. CDR1 MGHRA and CDR2 YSYEKL come from the germline V gene. This CDR3 has 15 residues. V was clipped by 2 bases and J by 5 bases, with 10 bases between them. CDR3 bases: TGCGCCAGCAGCCAACCCCCCCCTAGGGCCAACGTCCTGACTTTC. Protein sequence: CASSQPPPRANVLTF.

The rearrangement uses TRBV28 and TRBJ2-1, with D possibly TRBD2 on 6 matching bases. Between the trimmed V and J ends, which lost 6 bases and 7 bases, there was a span of 7 bases. This CDR3 is built from 11 residues. The V gene's germline CDR1 is MDHEN and CDR2 SYDVKM. Here the CDR3 reads CASREGNEQFF. As DNA, the CDR3 is TGTGCCAGCAGGGAGGGAAATGAGCAGTTCTTC.

There are many counts of this clonotype. The J gene is TRBJ2-3, the V gene TRBV20-1; 8 bases are shared with TRBD1. The CDR3 runs 13 residues. Germline V gives CDR1 DFQATT, CDR2 SNEGSKA (reference sequence). With V trimmed by 2 bases and J by 5 bases, 3 bases remained unmatched. CDR3 DNA: TGCAGTGCTAGATGGGGGACAGGAGATACGCAGTATTTT. Amino acid sequence: CSARWGTGDTQYF.

Worth noting for this clonotype: Just one base apart from a much larger clone, this may be a read error. The chain couples TRBV11-1 to TRBJ2-1; D is perhaps TRBD1 (6 bases). The CDR3 totals 13 residues. CDR1 and CDR2 (germline): SGHAT, FQDESV (reference sequence). CDR3 nucleotide sequence: TGCGCCAGCAGTGAAGGGGGAAGATCTGAGCAGTTCTTC. The encoded protein is CASSEGGRSEQFF.

This clonotype was seen repeatedly, ten times or more. The gene calls are TRBV6-1 and TRBJ2-3, with D perhaps matching TRBD1 (5 bases). CDR3 size: 15 residues. Germline-derived CDR1 and CDR2 are MNHNS and SASEGT. The germline V and J ends were trimmed by 5 bases and 6 bases, with 18 bases remaining between them. The CDR3 loop is CASSPQTPGRDTQYF. The CDR3 coding sequence is TGTGCCAGCAGTCCGCAAACTCCAGGGCGGGATACGCAGTATTTT.

This clonotype has a count of ten or more. This rearrangement joins TRBV6-1 to TRBJ1-2; 7 bases are a match to TRBD1. Germline loops: CDR1 MNHNS, CDR2 SASEGT. This CDR3 region has 13 residues. The trim removed 4 bases at V and 4 bases at J, leaving 3 bases unmatched. The CDR3 coding sequence is TGTGCCAGCAGTGTGGGACAGCTCTATGGCTACACCTTC. Translating it yields CASSVGQLYGYTF.

As concerns this clonotype: A single base separates this from a much larger clone, so it may be a read error. V usage is TRBV6-2 or TRBV6-3 and J usage is TRBJ2-1; a weak D match, TRBD2 (6 bases). The CDR3 loop spans 11 amino acids. The V end lost 11 bases, the J end lost 7 bases, and 12 bases lay between the germline ends. Germline V gene data show CDR1 as MNHEY and CDR2 as SVGEGT. The CDR3 DNA is TGTGCCTGCGGGATAGGTAATGAGCAGTTCTTC. This sequence encodes CACGIGNEQFF.

The V call is TRBV24-1, the J call TRBJ2-2; the D is unclear. The V end lost 12 bases, the J end lost 3 bases, and 4 bases lay between the germline ends. Germline V lookup: CDR1 KGHDR, CDR2 SFDVKD. The CDR3 length is 10 residues. The CDR3 region has the DNA TGTGCCTTCGACACCGGGGAGCTGTTTTTT. Protein: CAFDTGELFF.

The chain employs TRBV19 and TRBJ1-6, with 12 nucleotides matching TRBD1. After removal of 10 bases from V and 6 bases from J, the junction contained 7 bases not matched to a gene. The CDR3 has 15 amino acids. In germline, CDR1 is LNHDA, CDR2 SQIVND (reference sequence). The CDR3 sequence is CATTGTGGCNSPLHF. As DNA, the CDR3 is TGTGCCACCACCGGGACAGGGGGCTGTAATTCACCCCTCCACTTT.

This clonotype was counted many times. The rearrangement joins TRBV19 to TRBJ1-6, with D unclear. V lost 4 bases to trimming and J lost 7 bases, with 17 bases between them. Looked up from germline, CDR1 is LNHDA and CDR2 is SQIVND (reference sequence). There are 16 residues in the CDR3. The CDR3 DNA sequence: TGTGCCAGTAGTACCCGACGGCCCACCGGGAATTCACCCCTCCACTTT. Translating gives CASSTRRPTGNSPLHF. Using reference TRBV19 and TRBJ1-6 for the parts outside the CDR3, the full variable domain is DGGITQSPKYLFRKEGQNVTLSCEQNLNHDAMYWYRQDPGQGLRLIYYSQIVNDFQKGDIAEGYSVSREKKESFPLTVTSAQKNPTAFYLCASSTRRPTGNSPLHFGNGTRLTVT.

This clonotype was detected many times. This chain joins TRBV20-1 and TRBJ2-5; the match to TRBD2 covers 9 bases. CDR3 length: 15 amino acids. CDR1 and CDR2 (germline): DFQATT, SNEGSKA (reference sequence). The ends lost 4 bases at V and 5 bases at J; junction bases unmatched: 11. CDR3 sequence reads: CSANRLAESSETQYF. In DNA, the CDR3 is TGCAGTGCTAACCGACTAGCGGAATCGTCGGAGACCCAGTACTTC.

For this clonotype: The missing conserved phenylalanine or tryptophan at the end of this CDR3 makes a read error likely. It is unclear where the CDR3 begins or ends on the DNA, so no DNA is shown, and the CDR3 is as TCRdb lists it. The chain is built from TRBV7-2 and TRBJ2-5. CDR1 SGHTA and CDR2 FQGNSA come from the germline V gene. The CDR3 comprises 9 residues, both ends counted. The chain's CDR3 is CASSLGGVI.

This clonotype has at least ten counts. The rearrangement links TRBV24-1 to TRBJ2-3; D gene ambiguous. Germline loops: CDR1 KGHDR, CDR2 SFDVKD. The ends were cut back, 4 bases at V and 2 bases at J, with 9 bases in the middle. This CDR3 is 14 amino acids long. In DNA form, the CDR3 reads TGTGCCACCAGTGACTCCTATCCCACAGATACGCAGTATTTT. Its translation: CATSDSYPTDTQYF.

J is TRBJ1-1 and V is TRBV5-1; D gene ambiguous. Germline lookup yields CDR1 SGHRS and CDR2 YFSETQ. Deletions cut 4 bases from V and 0 bases from J, with 7 bases between. The CDR3 length is 13 residues. In DNA, the CDR3 is TGCGCCAGCAGCAGACGGATGAACACTGAAGCTTTCTTT. Translation gives CASSRRMNTEAFF.

This clonotype was observed at least ten times. The CDR3 loop is CASSPLGTANEKLFF. The CDR3, as DNA: TGTGCCAGCAGTCCACTCGGGACAGCTAATGAAAAACTGTTTTTT. V is TRBV2 and J is TRBJ1-4; 7 bases match TRBD1. This CDR3 region has 15 residues. The germline CDR1 and CDR2 sequences are SNHLY and FYNNEI. With V trimmed by 5 bases and J by 3 bases, 6 bases remained unmatched.

The rearrangement uses TRBV27 and TRBJ1-2, with a tentative D call TRBD1 (5 bases). Trimming removed 5 bases at V and 4 bases at J, with 14 bases between. The CDR3 totals 14 residues. The germline V gene encodes CDR1 MNHEY and CDR2 SMNVEV (reference sequence). This CDR3 reads CASSPNTQVYGYTF. DNA of the CDR3: TGTGCCAGCAGTCCAAACACACAGGTCTATGGCTACACCTTC.

The chain recombines TRBV20-1 with TRBJ1-5, with D possibly matching TRBD1 (5 bases). Looked up from germline, CDR1 is DFQATT and CDR2 is SNEGSKA (reference sequence). V was pared by 6 bases and J by 11 bases, with 23 bases between. The CDR3 is 14 amino acids. The CDR3 DNA is TGCAGTGCGCCGCCTAGCGGGGGAAGGGAGACCCAGCATTTT. This gives the protein CSAPPSGGRETQHF.

This clonotype was observed many times. The chain combines TRBV2 with TRBJ2-2, with D hard to call. The CDR3 is made up of 15 amino acids. V lost 4 bases and J 3 bases, leaving 12 bases between the germline ends. Germline CDR1 SNHLY, CDR2 FYNNEI. The CDR3 reads CASSVGSPHTGELFF. CDR3 bases: TGTGCCAGCAGTGTCGGCAGCCCCCACACCGGGGAGCTGTTTTTT.

The sample holds a few counts of this clonotype. The chain carries TRBV11-2 and TRBJ1-1, with a weak D call TRBD1 (5 bases). The CDR3 runs to 13 residues. Trimming stripped 5 bases from V and 8 bases from J, with 15 bases between. Germline V gives CDR1 SGHAT, CDR2 FQNNGV. The CDR3 is CASSPTPEGEAFF. CDR3 DNA: TGTGCCAGCAGCCCCACGCCTGAGGGGGAAGCTTTCTTT. Full variable domain (outside the CDR3, taken from reference TRBV11-2 and TRBJ1-1): EAGVAQSPRYKIIEKRQSVAFWCNPISGHATLYWYQQILGQGPKLLIQFQNNGVVDDSQLPKDRFSAERLKGVDSTLKIQPAKLEDSAVYLCASSPTPEGEAFFGQGTRLTVV.

This clonotype was found many times. This rearrangement joins TRBV15 to TRBJ2-7; TRBD2 agrees at 11 bases. CDR3 length equals 14 residues. V trimming: 6 bases; J trimming: 6 bases; junction bases outside the gene matches: 7. Per the germline V gene, CDR1 is LNHNV and CDR2 is YYDKDF (reference sequence). DNA for the CDR3: TGTGCCACCAGTACACTAGCGGGAGTCAGCGAGCAGTACTTC. This encodes CATSTLAGVSEQYF.

The chain has TRBV6-6 and TRBJ1-5; tentatively, D is TRBD1 (5 bases). V was clipped by 5 bases and J by 4 bases, with 15 bases between them. The CDR3 loop spans 15 amino acids. The germline CDR1 and CDR2 sequences are MNHNY and SVGAGI (reference sequence). CDR3 residues: CASSEWRDLNQPQHF. CDR3 sequence (DNA): TGTGCCAGCAGTGAGTGGAGGGACCTAAATCAGCCCCAGCATTTT.

Comment on this clonotype: Possible read error: a much larger clone is one base away. This chain uses TRBV6-1 with TRBJ2-7; 12 nucleotides align to TRBD2. This CDR3 is 14 amino acids long. Germline V gene lookup returns CDR1 MNHNS and CDR2 SASEGT. DNA of the CDR3: TGTGCCAGCCGCCCGACTAGCGGGAGATACGAGCAGCACTTC. Its protein product is CASRPTSGRYEQHF.

This clonotype was seen ten or more times. This chain connects TRBV6-1 to TRBJ2-3, with D uncertain. The ends were cut back, 8 bases at V and 11 bases at J, with 14 bases in the middle. The length of the CDR3 is 11 residues. CDR1 is MNHNS and CDR2 is SASEGT in the germline V gene. CDR3 sequence reads: CASGMAGRQYF. The CDR3 coding sequence is TGTGCCAGCGGGATGGCAGGAAGGCAGTATTTT.